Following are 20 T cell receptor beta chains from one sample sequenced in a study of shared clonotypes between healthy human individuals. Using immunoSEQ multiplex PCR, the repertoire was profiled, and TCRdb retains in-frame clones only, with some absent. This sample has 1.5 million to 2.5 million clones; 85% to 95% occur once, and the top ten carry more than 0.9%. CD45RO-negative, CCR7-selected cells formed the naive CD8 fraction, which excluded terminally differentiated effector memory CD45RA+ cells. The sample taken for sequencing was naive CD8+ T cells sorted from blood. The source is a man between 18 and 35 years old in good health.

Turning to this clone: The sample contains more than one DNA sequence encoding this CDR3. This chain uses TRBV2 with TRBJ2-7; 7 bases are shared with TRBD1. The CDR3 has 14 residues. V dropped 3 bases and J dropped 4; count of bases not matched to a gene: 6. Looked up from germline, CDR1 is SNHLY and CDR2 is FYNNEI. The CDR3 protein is CASSEGGQDYEQYF. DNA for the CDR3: TGTGCCAGCAGTGAGGGTGGACAGGATTACGAGCAGTACTTC.

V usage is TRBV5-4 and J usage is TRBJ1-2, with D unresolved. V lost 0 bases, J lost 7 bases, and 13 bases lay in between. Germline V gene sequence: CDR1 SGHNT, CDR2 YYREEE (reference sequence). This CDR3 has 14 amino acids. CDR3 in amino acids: CASSLVLSVFGYTF. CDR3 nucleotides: TGTGCCAGCAGCTTGGTCTTATCGGTGTTTGGCTACACCTTC. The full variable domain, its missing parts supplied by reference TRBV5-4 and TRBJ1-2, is ETGVTQSPTHLIKTRGQQVTLRCSSQSGHNTVSWYQQALGQGPQFIFQYYREEENGRGNFPPRFSGLQFPNYSSELNVNALELDDSALYLCASSLVLSVFGYTFGSGTRLTVV.

The CDR3 DNA reads TGTGCCAGCAGCGAAAGACAGGGGGCCAGCACAGATACGCAGTATTTT. Translated, it gives CASSERQGASTDTQYF. J is TRBJ2-3 and V is TRBV9; 10 positions agree with TRBD1. CDR3 length: 16 amino acids. J was trimmed by 0 bases and V by 3 bases; bases with no gene match: 4. Germline CDR1 SGDLS, CDR2 YYNGEE. The variable domain in full, completed from reference TRBV9 and TRBJ2-3, reads DSGVTQTPKHLITATGQRVTLRCSPRSGDLSVYWYQQSLDQGLQFLIQYYNGEERAKGNILERFSAQQFPDLHSELNLSSLELGDSALYFCASSERQGASTDTQYFGPGTRLTVL.

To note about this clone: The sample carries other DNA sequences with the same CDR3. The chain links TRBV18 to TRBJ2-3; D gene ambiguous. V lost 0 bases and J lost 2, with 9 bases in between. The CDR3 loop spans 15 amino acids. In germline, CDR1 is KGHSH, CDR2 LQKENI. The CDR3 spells CASSPPDGSTDTQYF. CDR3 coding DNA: TGTGCCAGCTCACCACCGGACGGGTCCACAGATACGCAGTATTTT.

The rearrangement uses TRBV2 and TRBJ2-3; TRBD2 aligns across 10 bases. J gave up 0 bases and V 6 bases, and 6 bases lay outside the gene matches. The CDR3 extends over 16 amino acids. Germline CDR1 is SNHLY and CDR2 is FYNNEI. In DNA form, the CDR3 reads TGTGCCAGCAGCCCGGGACTAGCGAGTAGCACAGATACGCAGTATTTT. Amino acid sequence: CASSPGLASSTDTQYF.

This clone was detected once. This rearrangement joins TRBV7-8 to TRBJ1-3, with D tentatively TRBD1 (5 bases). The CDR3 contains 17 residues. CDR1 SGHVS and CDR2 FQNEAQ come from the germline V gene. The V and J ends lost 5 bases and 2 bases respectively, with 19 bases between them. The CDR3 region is CASSLLLAPGPGNTIYF. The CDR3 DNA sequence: TGTGCCAGCAGCCTATTGCTCGCCCCGGGGCCTGGAAACACCATATATTTT.

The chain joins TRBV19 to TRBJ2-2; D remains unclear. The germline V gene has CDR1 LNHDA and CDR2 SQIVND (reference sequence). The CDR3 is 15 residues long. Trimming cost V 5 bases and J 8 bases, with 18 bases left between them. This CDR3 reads CASSDHLSGGGELFF. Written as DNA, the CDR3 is TGTGCCAGTAGTGACCATTTAAGTGGTGGGGGGGAGCTGTTTTTT.

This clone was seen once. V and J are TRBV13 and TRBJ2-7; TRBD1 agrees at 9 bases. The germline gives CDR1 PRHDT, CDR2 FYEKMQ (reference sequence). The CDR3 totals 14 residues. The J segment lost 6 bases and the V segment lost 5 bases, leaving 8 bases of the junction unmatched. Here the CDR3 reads CASSAGTGPSEQYF. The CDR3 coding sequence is TGTGCCAGCAGCGCCGGGACAGGGCCAAGCGAGCAGTACTTC.

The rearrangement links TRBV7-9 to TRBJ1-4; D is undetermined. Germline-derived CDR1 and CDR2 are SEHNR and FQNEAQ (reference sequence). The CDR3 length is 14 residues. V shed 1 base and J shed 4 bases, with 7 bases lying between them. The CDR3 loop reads CASSLVQFNEKLFF. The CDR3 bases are TGTGCCAGCAGCTTAGTGCAGTTTAATGAAAAACTGTTTTTT.

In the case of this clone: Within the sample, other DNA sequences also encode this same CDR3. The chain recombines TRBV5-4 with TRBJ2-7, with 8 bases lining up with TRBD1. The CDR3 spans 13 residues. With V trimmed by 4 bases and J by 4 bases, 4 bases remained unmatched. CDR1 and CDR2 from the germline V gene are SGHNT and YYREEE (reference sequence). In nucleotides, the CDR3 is TGTGCCAGCAGCCCGGACAGGGAATACGAGCAGTACTTC. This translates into CASSPDREYEQYF.

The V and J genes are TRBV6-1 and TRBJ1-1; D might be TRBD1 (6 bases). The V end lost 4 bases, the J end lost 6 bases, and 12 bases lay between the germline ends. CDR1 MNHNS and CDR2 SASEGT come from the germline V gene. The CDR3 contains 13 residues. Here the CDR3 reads CASSGQVPPEAFF. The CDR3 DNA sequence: TGTGCCAGCAGTGGACAGGTTCCCCCTGAAGCTTTCTTT.

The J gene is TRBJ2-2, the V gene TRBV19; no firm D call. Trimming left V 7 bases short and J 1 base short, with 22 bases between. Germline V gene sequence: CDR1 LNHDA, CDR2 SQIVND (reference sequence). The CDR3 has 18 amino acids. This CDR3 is CASTYRSTGFENTGELFF. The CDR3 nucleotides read TGTGCCAGTACCTATAGATCTACCGGGTTTGAGAACACCGGGGAGCTGTTTTTT.

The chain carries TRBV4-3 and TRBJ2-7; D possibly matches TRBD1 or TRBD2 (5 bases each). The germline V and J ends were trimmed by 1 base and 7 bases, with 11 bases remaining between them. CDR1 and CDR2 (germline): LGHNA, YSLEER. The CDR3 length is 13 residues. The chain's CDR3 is CASSQVEGREQYF. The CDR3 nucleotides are TGCGCCAGCAGCCAAGTTGAGGGGCGGGAGCAGTACTTC.

The CDR3, as DNA: TGTGCCAGCAGCTTAGGATTGGGTTCAGGGTACAATGAGCAGTTCTTC. This translates into CASSLGLGSGYNEQFF. The chain is built from TRBV7-3 and TRBJ2-1; perhaps TRBD1 as D (5 bases). This CDR3 spans 16 amino acids. Germline CDR1 and CDR2: SGHTA and FQGTGA. With 2 bases removed from V and 4 bases from J, the gap between germline ends came to 15 bases. The variable domain in full, with the rest retrieved from reference TRBV7-3 and TRBJ2-1, is GAGVSQTPSNKVTEKGKYVELRCDPISGHTALYWYRQSLGQGPEFLIYFQGTGAADDSGLPNDRFFAVRPEGSVSTLKIQRTERGDSAVYLCASSLGLGSGYNEQFFGPGTRLTVL.

CDR3 DNA sequence: TGTGCCAGCAGCGAAGGGGTTACGCAGGCCTACGAGCAGTACTTC. It specifies CASSEGVTQAYEQYF. The V call is TRBV9, the J call TRBJ2-7, with D perhaps matching TRBD1 (5 bases). Germline lookup yields CDR1 SGDLS and CDR2 YYNGEE. This CDR3 is 15 amino acids long. Trimming pared 3 bases from V and 2 bases from J, leaving 15 bases between.

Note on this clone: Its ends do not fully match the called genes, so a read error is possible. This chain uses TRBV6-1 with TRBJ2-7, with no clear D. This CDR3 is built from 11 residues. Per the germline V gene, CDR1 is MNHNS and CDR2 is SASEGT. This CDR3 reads CASSEGVANLF. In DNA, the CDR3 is TGTGCCAGCAGTGAAGGTGTCGCCAACCTTTTC.

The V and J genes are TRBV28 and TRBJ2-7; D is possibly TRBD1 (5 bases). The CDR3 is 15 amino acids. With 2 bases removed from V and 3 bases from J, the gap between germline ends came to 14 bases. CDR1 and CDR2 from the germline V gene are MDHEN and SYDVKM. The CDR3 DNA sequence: TGTGCCAGCAGTTTAACGGACATCTCGCACTACGAGCAGTACTTC. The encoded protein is CASSLTDISHYEQYF.

CDR3 nucleotides: TGTGCCAGCAGCTTGGGGTGGGGCAGGGACAATGAGCAGTTCTTC. Protein product: CASSLGWGRDNEQFF. The rearrangement joins TRBV7-6 to TRBJ2-1; maybe TRBD1 (5 bases). The V gene's germline CDR1 is SGHVS and CDR2 FNYEAQ. V lost 3 bases and J 5 bases, leaving 14 bases between the germline ends. The CDR3 spans 15 residues.

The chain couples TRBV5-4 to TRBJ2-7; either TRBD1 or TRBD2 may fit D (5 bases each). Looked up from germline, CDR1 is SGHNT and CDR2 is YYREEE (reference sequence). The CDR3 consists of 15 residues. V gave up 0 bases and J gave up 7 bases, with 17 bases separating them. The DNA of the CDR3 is TGTGCCAGCAGCTTGGGGCCGGGGATTGGGGGAGAGCAGTACTTC. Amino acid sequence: CASSLGPGIGGEQYF.

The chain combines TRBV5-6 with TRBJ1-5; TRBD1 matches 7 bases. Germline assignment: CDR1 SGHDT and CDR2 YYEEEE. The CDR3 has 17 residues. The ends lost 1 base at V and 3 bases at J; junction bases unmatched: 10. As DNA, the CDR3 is TGTGCCAGCAGCTTGTTTGGAGGGACAGATATCAATCAGCCCCAGCATTTT. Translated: CASSLFGGTDINQPQHF. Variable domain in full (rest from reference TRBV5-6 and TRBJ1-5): DAGVTQSPTHLIKTRGQQVTLRCSPKSGHDTVSWYQQALGQGPQFIFQYYEEEERQRGNFPDRFSGHQFPNYSSELNVNALLLGDSALYLCASSLFGGTDINQPQHFGDGTRLSIL.